This passage covers 15 T cell receptor beta chains from one sample sequenced in a study of PD-1 blockade in classical Hodgkin lymphoma (dated by TCRdb to about 2020). Library generation was performed with the immunoSEQ multiplex PCR assay. TCRdb's version of the immuneACCESS table is confined to in-frame rearrangements and falls short of the full clone set. An unresolved V gene accounts for under half of the shortfall where checked; the remainder is of unknown origin. The table for this sample lists under 45,000 clones; around 75% of them were counted only once. About 20% of the sample is held by the ten biggest clonotypes. According to the study, the label for this sample's time point signals: cycle 1 day 1 (C1D1), immediately before nivolumab initiation. Relapse after autologous stem cell transplantation had occurred in all trial patients, and cohorts A, B and C were distinguished by prior brentuximab vedotin exposure.

The specimen was peripheral blood mononuclear cells (PBMCs), collected at baseline. Receptors were obtained from a human donor with classical Hodgkin lymphoma.

This clone was found once. The rearrangement links TRBV11-2 to TRBJ2-1; weak D call: TRBD1 (5 bases). Trimming pared 1 base from V and 6 bases from J, leaving 16 bases between. Germline V gives CDR1 SGHAT, CDR2 FQNNGV. This CDR3 has 16 amino acids. CDR3 residues: CASSLVLGRAGNEQFF. Written as DNA, the CDR3 is TGTGCCAGCAGCTTAGTTTTAGGCAGGGCCGGCAATGAGCAGTTCTTC. Full variable domain (missing parts from reference TRBV11-2 and TRBJ2-1): EAGVAQSPRYKIIEKRQSVAFWCNPISGHATLYWYQQILGQGPKLLIQFQNNGVVDDSQLPKDRFSAERLKGVDSTLKIQPAKLEDSAVYLCASSLVLGRAGNEQFFGPGTRLTVL.

This chain connects TRBV6-5 to TRBJ2-3; no clear D gene. The V gene lost 4 bases and the J gene lost 3 bases, with 8 bases spanning the gap. CDR1 MNHEY and CDR2 SVGAGI come from the germline V gene. This CDR3 is built from 13 residues. The CDR3 DNA reads as TGTGCCAGCAGTTGGCGGACGACAGATACGCAGTATTTT. Its translation is CASSWRTTDTQYF.

The chain uses TRBV2 and TRBJ2-7; TRBD2 matches 7 bases. CDR3 length equals 14 residues. Germline lookup yields CDR1 SNHLY and CDR2 FYNNEI. Trimming cost V 5 bases and J 3 bases; bases outside gene matches: 7. The DNA for the CDR3 is TGTGCCAGCAGTAGGGCTAGCGGAGACTACGAGCAGTACTTC. Protein sequence: CASSRASGDYEQYF.

The genes are TRBV9 and TRBJ2-7; 8 bases match TRBD1. From germline, CDR1 is SGDLS and CDR2 YYNGEE. This CDR3 is 17 amino acids long. The ends lost 3 bases at V and 7 bases at J; junction bases unmatched: 18. CDR3 in amino acids: CASSAEGGWTGLGEQYF. As DNA, the CDR3 is TGTGCCAGCAGCGCCGAGGGCGGGTGGACAGGGCTCGGTGAGCAGTACTTC.

The chain carries TRBV7-3 and TRBJ2-7, with TRBD2 matching 7 bases. J gave up 7 bases and V 5 bases, and 5 bases lay outside the gene matches. The CDR3 totals 12 residues. Germline CDR1 SGHTA, CDR2 FQGTGA. The chain's CDR3 is CASSVGRGEQYF. The CDR3 bases are TGTGCCAGCAGCGTAGGGAGGGGAGAGCAGTACTTC.

This sequence joins TRBV6-6 and TRBJ2-7, with 10 nucleotides matching TRBD1. This CDR3 is 15 amino acids long. The V segment lost 1 base and the J segment 2 bases; nucleotides outside the gene matches: 2. Germline lookup yields CDR1 MNHNY and CDR2 SVGAGI (reference sequence). CDR3 sequence reads: CASSYFGQGAYEQYF. CDR3 coding DNA: TGTGCCAGCAGTTACTTCGGACAGGGGGCCTACGAGCAGTACTTC.

The chain carries TRBV14 and TRBJ2-1, with TRBD2 identical over 10 bases. Germline V lookup: CDR1 SGHDN, CDR2 FVKESK. J gave up 9 bases and V 0 bases, and 11 bases lay outside the gene matches. The CDR3 sequence is 17 residues long. The chain's CDR3 is CASSQDLRASGRGEQFF. The DNA for the CDR3 is TGTGCCAGCAGCCAAGATCTTAGAGCTAGCGGGAGAGGTGAGCAGTTCTTC.

This clone was seen a few times. The chain uses TRBV28 and TRBJ1-6; D may be TRBD1 (6 bases). The V gene lost 4 bases and the J gene lost 14 bases, with 18 bases spanning the gap. Germline CDR1 is MDHEN and CDR2 is SYDVKM. This CDR3 region has 14 residues. The CDR3 bases are TGTGCCAGCAGTTACGACCAGGGGACTCCGGCCCTCCACTTT. Protein sequence: CASSYDQGTPALHF.

The chain recombines TRBV15 with TRBJ1-5; TRBD1 is a possible D gene (5 bases). The CDR3 spans 14 residues. The ends were cut back, 8 bases at V and 3 bases at J, with 14 bases in the middle. In germline, CDR1 is LNHNV, CDR2 YYDKDF (reference sequence). The CDR3 sequence: CATGGFRDNQPQHF. The CDR3 coding sequence is TGTGCCACCGGCGGGTTCAGGGACAATCAGCCCCAGCATTTT.

This CDR3 is CASATQGGGSLGYGYTF. The CDR3 DNA follows: TGTGCCAGCGCCACACAAGGAGGGGGATCGCTTGGCTATGGCTACACCTTC. V and J are TRBV7-2 and TRBJ1-2; tentatively, D is TRBD1 (6 bases). V lost 8 bases, J lost 4 bases, and 26 bases lay in between. The CDR3 runs 17 residues. Germline V gives CDR1 SGHTA, CDR2 FQGNSA. Based on the CDR3 plus reference TRBV7-2 and TRBJ1-2, the full variable domain is GAGVSQSPSNKVTEKGKDVELRCDPISGHTALYWYRQSLGQGLEFLIYFQGNSAPDKSGLPSDRFSAERTGGSVSTLTIQRTQQEDSAVYLCASATQGGGSLGYGYTFGSGTRLTVV.

This sequence joins TRBV6-1 and TRBJ2-3; 8 bases match TRBD1. Germline V gene lookup returns CDR1 MNHNS and CDR2 SASEGT. The junction had 7 bases not matched to a gene; V was cut back by 6 bases and J by 2 bases. The CDR3 sequence is 15 residues long. The DNA for the CDR3 is TGTGCCAGCAGATTAGGACAGGGATACACAGATACGCAGTATTTT. Amino acids: CASRLGQGYTDTQYF.

This chain connects TRBV4-1 to TRBJ1-2; 8 bases agree with TRBD1. Unmatched junction bases numbered 12, after V lost 5 bases and J lost 4 bases. Germline assignment: CDR1 MGHRA and CDR2 YSYEKL. The CDR3 length is 16 residues. CDR3 DNA sequence: TGCGCCAGCAGCTCCGGGACAGGCATTAGCCTCTATGGCTACACCTTC. It specifies CASSSGTGISLYGYTF.

This rearrangement joins TRBV2 to TRBJ1-3; no reliable D call. This CDR3 comprises 12 residues. Trimming removed 5 bases from V and 3 bases from J, with 5 bases in between. The germline gives CDR1 SNHLY, CDR2 FYNNEI. CDR3 DNA: TGTGCCAGCAGTCCCAGTGGAAACACCATATATTTT. Translated, it gives CASSPSGNTIYF.

V usage is TRBV10-3 and J usage is TRBJ1-1; D is ambiguous. Germline V gene sequence: CDR1 ENHRY, CDR2 SYGVKD. Trimming cost V 2 bases and J 8 bases, with 9 bases left between them. CDR3 length: 12 amino acids. CDR3 sequence: CAISESTDEAFF. The CDR3 region has the DNA TGTGCCATCAGTGAGAGCACAGACGAAGCTTTCTTT.

The chain joins TRBV5-1 to TRBJ2-1; 10 bases line up with TRBD1. The V gene's germline CDR1 is SGHRS and CDR2 YFSETQ. Trimming at V came to 3 bases and at J to 5 bases, leaving 11 bases not matched to a gene. CDR3 size: 17 residues. CDR3 protein: CASSSNAPGQGNNEQFF. Written as DNA, the CDR3 is TGCGCCAGCAGCTCCAACGCGCCGGGACAGGGGAACAATGAGCAGTTCTTC. The whole variable domain, filled in from reference TRBV5-1 and TRBJ2-1, reads KAGVTQTPRYLIKTRGQQVTLSCSPISGHRSVSWYQQTPGQGLQFLFEYFSETQRNKGNFPGRFSGRQFSNSRSEMNVSTLELGDSALYLCASSSNAPGQGNNEQFFGPGTRLTVL.